A single sample gave rise to the 12 T cell receptor beta chains below, sequenced in a study of blood T cell repertoires in COVID-19. Only in-frame clones appear in the TCRdb table, and some are missing; sequencing was by immunoSEQ multiplex PCR. The table shows some 140,000 clones, with about four fifths occurring only once. The sequencing input was peripheral blood. These receptors were taken from a woman older than 75 with acute or convalescent COVID-19.

J is TRBJ1-6 and V is TRBV7-9; maybe TRBD1 (5 bases). CDR3 length: 15 residues. Germline CDR1 reads SEHNR; CDR2 reads FQNEAQ (reference sequence). V was trimmed by 0 bases and J by 7 bases, leaving 10 bases between them. The CDR3 region is CASSLAYDRNSPLHF. The CDR3 DNA reads as TGTGCCAGCAGCTTAGCGTATGACAGAAATTCACCCCTCCACTTT. The full variable domain, completed using reference TRBV7-9 and TRBJ1-6, is DTGVSQNPRHKITKRGQNVTFRCDPISEHNRLYWYRQTLGQGPEFLTYFQNEAQLEKSRLLSDRFSAERPKGSFSTLEIQRTEQGDSAMYLCASSLAYDRNSPLHFGNGTRLTVT.

The chain employs TRBV5-1 and TRBJ2-7, with 7 nucleotides matching TRBD1. V was clipped by 4 bases and J by 1 base; unmatched bases: 8. The CDR3 runs to 15 residues. The germline V gene has CDR1 SGHRS and CDR2 YFSETQ. The CDR3: CASSPGQPGSYEQYF. The CDR3 DNA reads as TGCGCCAGCAGCCCGGGACAGCCTGGGTCCTACGAGCAGTACTTC.

As regards this clone: Other nucleotide sequences in the sample specify the same CDR3. The rearrangement links TRBV5-4 to TRBJ1-2; weak D call: TRBD1 (6 bases). CDR1 and CDR2 from the germline V gene are SGHNT and YYREEE (reference sequence). V dropped 5 bases and J dropped 4 bases, with 9 bases sitting between them. This CDR3 is built from 12 residues. CDR3 amino acids: CASSKDSYGYTF. The CDR3 region has the DNA TGTGCCAGCAGTAAGGACAGCTATGGCTACACCTTC. The complete variable domain, with remaining parts taken from reference TRBV5-4 and TRBJ1-2, reads ETGVTQSPTHLIKTRGQQVTLRCSSQSGHNTVSWYQQALGQGPQFIFQYYREEENGRGNFPPRFSGLQFPNYSSELNVNALELDDSALYLCASSKDSYGYTFGSGTRLTVV.

This rearrangement joins TRBV6-5 to TRBJ2-1; TRBD2 matches at 7 bases. V lost 10 bases and J lost 5; bases outside the gene matches: 11. The CDR3 extends over 14 amino acids. Germline V gene sequence: CDR1 MNHEY, CDR2 SVGAGI. The CDR3 reads CATSLGGKNNEQFF. DNA for the CDR3: TGTGCCACATCATTGGGGGGGAAAAACAATGAGCAGTTCTTC.

The chain recombines TRBV15 with TRBJ2-1; 8 positions agree with TRBD1. The germline V gene encodes CDR1 LNHNV and CDR2 YYDKDF (reference sequence). The CDR3 is 16 amino acids. J was trimmed by 4 bases and V by 3 bases; bases with no gene match: 8. This CDR3 is CATSRDRAGGYNEQFF. In nucleotides, the CDR3 is TGTGCCACCAGCAGGGACAGGGCAGGGGGTTACAATGAGCAGTTCTTC.

This clone has only one observation. J is TRBJ2-7 and V is TRBV5-1; 7 bases match TRBD2. The CDR3 contains 14 residues. The ends lost 2 bases at V and 6 bases at J; junction bases unmatched: 8. CDR1 and CDR2 (germline): SGHRS, YFSETQ. The CDR3 region is CASSFAGDVSEQYF. The CDR3 coding sequence is TGCGCCAGCAGCTTCGCGGGGGACGTTTCCGAGCAGTACTTC.

The chain employs TRBV19 and TRBJ1-1, with D unresolved. The CDR3 consists of 14 residues. From germline, CDR1 is LNHDA and CDR2 SQIVND (reference sequence). Trimming removed 1 base at V and 4 bases at J, with 10 bases between. The CDR3 DNA is TGTGCCAGTAGTATAGCCGCGGGGATCACTGAAGCTTTCTTT. Its protein product is CASSIAAGITEAFF. Based on the CDR3 plus reference TRBV19 and TRBJ1-1, the full variable domain is DGGITQSPKYLFRKEGQNVTLSCEQNLNHDAMYWYRQDPGQGLRLIYYSQIVNDFQKGDIAEGYSVSREKKESFPLTVTSAQKNPTAFYLCASSIAAGITEAFFGQGTRLTVV.

The CDR3 DNA reads TGTGCCAGCAGTGAAGAAGGACAGGGGCCGGAGACCCAGTACTTC. It codes for CASSEEGQGPETQYF. This chain joins TRBV2 and TRBJ2-5; 9 bases agree with TRBD1. The V and J ends lost 1 base and 5 bases, in that order; junction bases with no gene match: 5. The CDR3 totals 15 residues. Germline V lookup: CDR1 SNHLY, CDR2 FYNNEI.

The chain is built from TRBV19 and TRBJ2-7; tentative D call: TRBD1 (6 bases). Germline V lookup: CDR1 LNHDA, CDR2 SQIVND (reference sequence). This CDR3 contains 13 residues. The V and J ends lost 4 bases and 5 bases respectively, with 12 bases between them. CDR3 nucleotide sequence: TGTGCCAGTAGTACAAACAGGGCCCACGAGCAGTACTTC. It yields the protein CASSTNRAHEQYF.

The V gene is TRBV5-1, the J gene TRBJ1-3, with D uncertain. The CDR3 totals 14 residues. Germline V gene data show CDR1 as SGHRS and CDR2 as YFSETQ. Trimming removed 0 bases at V and 3 bases at J, with 7 bases between. CDR3 amino acids: CASSLGTFGNTIYF. The CDR3 DNA reads TGCGCCAGCAGCTTGGGCACATTTGGAAACACCATATATTTT.

This clone was counted a single time. The CDR3 sequence is CASSYSLAGASLNTGELFF. DNA for the CDR3: TGTGCCAGCAGTTACTCCCTAGCGGGGGCCTCCTTGAACACCGGGGAGCTGTTTTTT. This chain connects TRBV6-2 or TRBV6-3 to TRBJ2-2; 10 positions match TRBD2. Unmatched junction bases numbered 8, after V lost 0 bases and J lost 1 base. Germline CDR1 and CDR2: MNHEY and SVGEGT. This CDR3 contains 19 residues.

J is TRBJ2-7 and V is TRBV5-6; 8 nucleotides align to TRBD1. Trimming cost V 3 bases and J 1 base; bases outside gene matches: 9. Germline V lookup: CDR1 SGHDT, CDR2 YYEEEE. The CDR3 sequence is 16 residues long. The CDR3 sequence: CASSSGGTGYSYEQYF. Here the CDR3 DNA reads TGTGCCAGCAGCTCAGGCGGGACAGGTTATTCCTACGAGCAGTACTTC.